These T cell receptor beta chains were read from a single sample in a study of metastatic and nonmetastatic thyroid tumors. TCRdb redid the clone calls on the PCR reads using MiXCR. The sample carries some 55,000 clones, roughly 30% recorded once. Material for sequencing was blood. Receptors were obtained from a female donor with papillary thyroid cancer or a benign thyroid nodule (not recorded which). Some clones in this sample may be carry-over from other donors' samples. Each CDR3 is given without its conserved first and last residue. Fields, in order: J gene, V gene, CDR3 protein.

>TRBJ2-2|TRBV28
ASSRTSASGELF
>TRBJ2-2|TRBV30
AWRRVTSGPGRELF
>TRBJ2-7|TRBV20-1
SARDRGDYEQY
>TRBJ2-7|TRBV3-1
AVGPRNSYEQY
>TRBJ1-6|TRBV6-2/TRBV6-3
ASSQTTGGLNSPLH
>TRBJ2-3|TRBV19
ASSMRGLADTDTQY
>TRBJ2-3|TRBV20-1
SAGTITQY
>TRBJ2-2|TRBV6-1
ASSPPPAGELF
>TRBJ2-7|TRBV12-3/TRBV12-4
ASSRTRTGSYEQY
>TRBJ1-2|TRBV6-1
ASVPRADSDYGYT
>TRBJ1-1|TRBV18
ASSPPSGTGSTEAF
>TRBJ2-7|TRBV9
ASSTSTSGSSYEQY
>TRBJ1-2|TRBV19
ASSIYPNGYT
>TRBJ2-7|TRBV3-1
ASSQEQTSAYEQY
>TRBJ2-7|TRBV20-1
SARADRLIGEQY
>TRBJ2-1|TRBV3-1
ASSQAGSYNEQF
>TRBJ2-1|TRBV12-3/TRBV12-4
ASSQGLAASYNEQF
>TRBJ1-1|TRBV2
ASRRGGGTEAF
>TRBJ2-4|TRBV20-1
SPMEQGIAKNIQY
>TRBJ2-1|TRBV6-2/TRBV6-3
ASSYRQFMLGQF
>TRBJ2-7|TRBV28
ASSSLGRGPLGEQY
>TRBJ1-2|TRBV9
ASSAGGGGTDYGYT
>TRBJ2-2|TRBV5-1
ASSRGTSGTNTGELF
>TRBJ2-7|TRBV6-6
ASSYEGYEQY
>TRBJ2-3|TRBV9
ASSVVQGGGADTQY
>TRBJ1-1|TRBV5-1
ASSTRDTTMNTEAF